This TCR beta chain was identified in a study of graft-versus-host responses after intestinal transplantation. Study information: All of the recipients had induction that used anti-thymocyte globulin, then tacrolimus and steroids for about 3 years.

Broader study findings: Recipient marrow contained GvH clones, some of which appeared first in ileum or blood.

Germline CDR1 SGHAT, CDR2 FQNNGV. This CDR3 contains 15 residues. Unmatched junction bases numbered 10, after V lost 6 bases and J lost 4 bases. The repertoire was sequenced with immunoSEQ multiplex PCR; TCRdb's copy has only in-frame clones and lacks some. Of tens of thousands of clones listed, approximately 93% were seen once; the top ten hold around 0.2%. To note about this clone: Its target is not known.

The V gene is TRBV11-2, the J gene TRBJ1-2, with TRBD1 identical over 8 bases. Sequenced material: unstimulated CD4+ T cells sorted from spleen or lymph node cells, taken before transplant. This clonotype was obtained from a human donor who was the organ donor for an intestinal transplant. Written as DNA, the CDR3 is TGTGCCAGCAGGCGGACAGGGCGGAGGAGCTATGGCTACACCTTC. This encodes CASRRTGRRSYGYTF. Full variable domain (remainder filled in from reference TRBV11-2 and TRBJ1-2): EAGVAQSPRYKIIEKRQSVAFWCNPISGHATLYWYQQILGQGPKLLIQFQNNGVVDDSQLPKDRFSAERLKGVDSTLKIQPAKLEDSAVYLCASRRTGRRSYGYTFGSGTRLTVV.